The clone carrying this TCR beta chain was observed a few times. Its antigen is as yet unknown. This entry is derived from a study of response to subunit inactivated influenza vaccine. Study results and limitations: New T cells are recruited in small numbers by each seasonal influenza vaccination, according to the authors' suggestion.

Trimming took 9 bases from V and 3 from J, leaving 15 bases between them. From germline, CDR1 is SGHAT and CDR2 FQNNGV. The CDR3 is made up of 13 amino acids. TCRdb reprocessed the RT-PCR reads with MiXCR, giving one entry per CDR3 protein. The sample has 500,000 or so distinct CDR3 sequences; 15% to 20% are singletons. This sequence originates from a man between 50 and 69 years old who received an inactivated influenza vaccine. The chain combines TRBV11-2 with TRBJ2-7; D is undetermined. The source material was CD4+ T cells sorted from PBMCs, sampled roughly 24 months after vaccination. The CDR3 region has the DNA TGTGCCAGTGGGCTAGGAAGGGTCTACGAGCAGTACTTC. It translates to CASGLGRVYEQYF.